The 2 T cell receptor beta chains presented below share a single source sample, sequenced in a study of shared clonotypes between healthy human individuals. Sequencing was performed with immunoSEQ multiplex PCR; in TCRdb, only in-frame clones are kept and a portion is missing. The sample holds approximately 2.4 million clones, around 95% seen once. Sequencing used naive CD4+ T cells sorted from blood. Subset given: CD45RA+ positively selected. The receptors derive from a man younger than 35 in good health.

Comments on this clone: This sample includes further DNA sequences coding for the same CDR3. This chain uses TRBV10-3 with TRBJ1-5, with D possibly matching TRBD1 (6 bases). The V gene's germline CDR1 is ENHRY and CDR2 SYGVKD. The V end lost 0 bases, the J end lost 3 bases, and 9 bases lay between the germline ends. This CDR3 has 15 residues. Here the CDR3 reads CAISESGGLNQPQHF. The CDR3 bases are TGTGCCATCAGTGAGTCGGGGGGGCTCAATCAGCCCCAGCATTTT.

In this sample, this clone turned up a few times. Other DNA sequences of this sample code for an identical CDR3. This sequence joins TRBV19 and TRBJ1-2; D gene unclear. CDR1 is LNHDA, CDR2 SQIVND, per germline (reference sequence). There are 10 residues in the CDR3. V was pared by 6 bases and J by 5 bases, with 4 bases between. CDR3 bases: TGTGCCAGTAGAGGATATGGCTACACCTTC. It specifies CASRGYGYTF.